The clone carrying this T cell receptor (beta chain) was counted only a few times. Its target is not known. The authors extracted at least 5 micrograms of total RNA per sample. These data belong to a study of blood T cells in healthy people across ages. Study-level points and caveats: Unknown CMV status may confound age-related changes in expanded clones.

The CDR3 has 14 residues. With 4 bases removed from V and 2 bases from J, the gap between germline ends came to 11 bases. CDR1 and CDR2 (germline): LGHDT, YNNKEL (reference sequence). It was with a sample-barcoded 5' primer and a J-beta primer mix that a second PCR of about 7 to 12 cycles was run. A single record per CDR3 protein comes from TCRdb applying MiXCR to the 5' RACE reads. The sample contains about 730,000 distinct CDR3 sequences, approximately 43% of which appear only once. Sequencing used blood. This chain links TRBV3-1 with TRBJ1-2, with D tentatively TRBD1 (6 bases). The TCR originated in a woman aged 60-75 years in good health. Here the CDR3 reads CASSPSTGNYGYTF. Here the CDR3 DNA reads TGTGCCAGCAGCCCATCCACAGGGAACTATGGCTACACCTTC.